The 28 T cell receptor beta chains reported below all come from one sample, sequenced in a study of radiation and T cells in renal cell carcinoma. Profiling relied on immunoSEQ multiplex PCR, and the TCRdb table lists in-frame clones only, not all of them. Counted here are tens of thousands of clones, 80% occurring once; the ten biggest clones make up around 29%. Time point meaning: blood 2 weeks post-SBRT. Indicated treatment: 15 Gy SBRT to primary tumor, nephrectomy 4 weeks later. Sequences were derived from blood, sampled from a patient whose treatment included radiotherapy and nephrectomy. The receptors shown here come from a woman in her sixties or seventies with renal cell carcinoma.

The rearrangement links TRBV12-5 to TRBJ1-5; perhaps TRBD1 as D (5 bases). CDR1 is LGHNT, CDR2 FRNRAP, per germline. The V and J ends lost 1 base and 8 bases respectively, with 21 bases between them. The CDR3 spans 17 residues. The CDR3 DNA sequence: TGTGCTAGTGGTTTGGAACCCACGGGGGGAGAAGTTAAGCCCCAGCATTTT. This codes for CASGLEPTGGEVKPQHF.

The chain uses TRBV5-6 and TRBJ2-2; 9 positions agree with TRBD1. V lost 3 bases to trimming and J lost 8 bases; unmatched junction nucleotides: 2. Germline-derived CDR1 and CDR2 are SGHDT and YYEEEE. This CDR3 is built from 13 residues. CDR3 loop: CASSWTGVGELFF. The CDR3 nucleotides are TGTGCCAGCAGCTGGACAGGGGTGGGGGAGCTGTTTTTT.

The chain is built from TRBV27 and TRBJ1-6; no definite D call. CDR1 MNHEY and CDR2 SMNVEV come from the germline V gene (reference sequence). Between the trimmed V and J ends, which lost 4 bases and 8 bases, there was a span of 6 bases. The CDR3 runs to 12 residues. The CDR3 sequence: CASSWGDSPLHF. The CDR3 DNA follows: TGTGCCAGCAGTTGGGGTGATTCACCCCTCCACTTT.

The chain combines TRBV23-1 with TRBJ2-7; D is ambiguous. TRBV23-1 is recorded as an ORF, its role being uncertain. The CDR3 loop spans 15 amino acids. Trimming stripped 4 bases from V and 5 bases from J, with 18 bases between. CDR3 region: CASSPPLHESNEQYF. The CDR3 coding sequence is TGCGCCAGCAGTCCCCCACTCCATGAATCCAACGAGCAGTACTTC.

This clone was observed a single time. The gene calls are TRBV12-5 and TRBJ1-2; TRBD1 matches 11 bases. Per the germline V gene, CDR1 is LGHNT and CDR2 is FRNRAP. This CDR3 is 16 amino acids long. The ends lost 4 bases at V and 7 bases at J; junction bases unmatched: 11. CDR3 sequence: CASGYYPGQGAGGYTF. In nucleotides, the CDR3 is TGTGCTAGTGGTTACTACCCCGGACAGGGGGCGGGTGGCTACACCTTC.

V is TRBV11-3 and J is TRBJ2-1, with 11 positions matching TRBD2. CDR1 is SGHNT, CDR2 YENEEA, per germline. The CDR3 contains 16 residues. V gave up 5 bases and J gave up 8 bases; unmatched junction bases: 11. CDR3 amino acids: CASSQTATSGIYEQFF. DNA of the CDR3: TGTGCCAGCAGCCAGACTGCGACTAGCGGGATCTATGAGCAGTTCTTC. Looking up the rest from reference TRBV11-3 and TRBJ2-1 gives the full variable domain: EAGVVQSPRYKIIEKKQPVAFWCNPISGHNTLYWYLQNLGQGPELLIRYENEEAVDDSQLPKDRFSAERLKGVDSTLKIQPAELGDSAVYLCASSQTATSGIYEQFFGPGTRLTVL.

The V gene is TRBV6-1, the J gene TRBJ1-5, with unresolved D. This CDR3 has 16 residues. The germline V and J ends were trimmed by 4 bases and 2 bases, with 15 bases remaining between them. Germline CDR1 and CDR2: MNHNS and SASEGT. DNA of the CDR3: TGTGCCAGCAGTGGACGTACTGGGTACGGCAATCAGCCCCAGCATTTT. Translation: CASSGRTGYGNQPQHF.

The chain recombines TRBV5-1 with TRBJ2-7, with a tentative D call TRBD2 (5 bases). This CDR3 spans 15 amino acids. V lost 5 bases and J 2 bases, leaving 17 bases between the germline ends. CDR1 and CDR2 (germline): SGHRS, YFSETQ. The CDR3 coding sequence is TGCGCCAGCAGGGCGGCAAGCGGCATAACCTACGAGCAGTACTTC. The encoded protein is CASRAASGITYEQYF. Using reference TRBV5-1 and TRBJ2-7 for the parts outside the CDR3, the full variable domain is KAGVTQTPRYLIKTRGQQVTLSCSPISGHRSVSWYQQTPGQGLQFLFEYFSETQRNKGNFPGRFSGRQFSNSRSEMNVSTLELGDSALYLCASRAASGITYEQYFGPGTRLTVT.

This chain links TRBV5-1 with TRBJ1-2; D not certain. Trimming stripped 0 bases from V and 1 base from J, with 4 bases between. This CDR3 is built from 13 residues. CDR1 is SGHRS, CDR2 YFSETQ, per germline. The CDR3 is CASSLEHNYGYTF. CDR3 nucleotides: TGCGCCAGCAGCTTGGAACATAACTATGGCTACACCTTC.

This chain uses TRBV7-6 with TRBJ2-7; 9 positions agree with TRBD2. The CDR3 contains 17 residues. V was pared by 0 bases and J by 4 bases, with 10 bases of the junction left unmatched. Germline loops: CDR1 SGHVS, CDR2 FNYEAQ. The CDR3 loop reads CASSLALGSGGGYEQYF. The CDR3 DNA reads as TGTGCCAGCAGCTTAGCGCTGGGTAGCGGGGGAGGATACGAGCAGTACTTC.

This clone has only a few counts. The V call is TRBV7-9, the J call TRBJ2-1; D gene uncertain. Germline V gene sequence: CDR1 SEHNR, CDR2 FQNEAQ (reference sequence). The germline V and J ends were trimmed by 5 bases and 6 bases, with 5 bases remaining between them. The CDR3 sequence is 11 residues long. The CDR3 DNA reads TGTGCCAGCAGCCCCAGCAATGAGCAGTTCTTC. Residues: CASSPSNEQFF.

The chain couples TRBV27 to TRBJ2-3; D not certain. The CDR3 runs 13 residues. Trimming pared 3 bases from V and 6 bases from J, leaving 10 bases between. Looked up from germline, CDR1 is MNHEY and CDR2 is SMNVEV (reference sequence). CDR3: CASSLLPWDTQYF. As DNA, the CDR3 is TGTGCCAGCAGTTTGCTCCCCTGGGATACGCAGTATTTT.

This clone was picked up a small number of times. This rearrangement joins TRBV5-8 to TRBJ2-7; D call uncertain. The CDR3 is 16 residues long. Germline lookup yields CDR1 SGHTS and CDR2 YDEGEE. Trimming cost V 1 base and J 0 bases, with 14 bases left between them. The CDR3 sequence is CASSLLGPRSSYEQYF. The CDR3 DNA is TGTGCCAGCAGCTTGTTAGGGCCCAGGAGCTCCTACGAGCAGTACTTC.

The rearrangement joins TRBV5-1 to TRBJ1-5, with D possibly TRBD1 on 5 matching bases. The CDR3 spans 15 residues. V was cut by 1 base and J by 0 bases, with 8 bases left in between. From germline, CDR1 is SGHRS and CDR2 YFSETQ. The CDR3 DNA reads as TGCGCCAGCAGCTTGTTAGGGGATAGCAATCAGCCCCAGCATTTT. The encoded protein is CASSLLGDSNQPQHF.

The chain recombines TRBV30 with TRBJ2-5; 8 bases are a match to TRBD1. The J segment lost 5 bases and the V segment lost 7 bases, leaving 9 bases of the junction unmatched. Germline assignment: CDR1 GTSNPN and CDR2 SVGIG (reference sequence). This CDR3 spans 13 amino acids. The CDR3 sequence is CASNRGAVETQYF. DNA for the CDR3: TGTGCCTCCAACAGGGGGGCCGTGGAGACCCAGTACTTC.

This clone was detected a few times. The chain joins TRBV5-4 to TRBJ2-5; 10 bases align to TRBD1. Germline V gene sequence: CDR1 SGHNT, CDR2 YYREEE (reference sequence). The CDR3 sequence is 15 residues long. Trimming at V came to 3 bases and at J to 5 bases, leaving 7 bases not matched to a gene. The CDR3 region has the DNA TGTGCCAGCAGCTCCCCGGGACAGGGGAAGGAGACCCAGTACTTC. Protein: CASSSPGQGKETQYF.

The V gene is TRBV6-6, the J gene TRBJ1-5; 7 nucleotides match TRBD1. CDR1 and CDR2 (germline): MNHNY, SVGAGI (reference sequence). V was clipped by 6 bases and J by 4 bases; unmatched bases: 0. The CDR3 totals 12 residues. The CDR3 DNA follows: TGTGCCAGCAGGACAGGGAATCAGCCCCAGCATTTT. This encodes CASRTGNQPQHF.

This clone showed up just once. The CDR3 here is CASSFFLQPGAYNEQFF. The CDR3 DNA is TGTGCCAGCAGCTTTTTTCTCCAGCCTGGGGCCTACAATGAGCAGTTCTTC. The chain recombines TRBV7-9 with TRBJ2-1; D gene uncertain. There are 17 residues in the CDR3. Germline-derived CDR1 and CDR2 are SEHNR and FQNEAQ (reference sequence). The V end was cut by 3 bases, the J end by 2 bases, with 17 bases between.

The rearrangement links TRBV5-5 to TRBJ1-5; D not certain. The CDR3 has 14 residues. CDR1 and CDR2 from the germline V gene are SGHKS and YYEKEE (reference sequence). V shed 4 bases and J shed 0 bases, with 8 bases lying between them. The CDR3 protein is CASSLVDSNQPQHF. As DNA, the CDR3 is TGTGCCAGCAGCCTCGTAGATAGCAATCAGCCCCAGCATTTT.

CDR3 sequence: CAISDPSDRSPNYGYTF. The CDR3 coding sequence is TGTGCCATCAGTGATCCCTCAGACAGGAGCCCTAACTATGGCTACACCTTC. V and J are TRBV10-3 and TRBJ1-2; maybe TRBD1 (6 bases). The V end was cut by 3 bases, the J end by 0 bases, with 17 bases between. Germline V CDR1 and CDR2: ENHRY, SYGVKD. The CDR3 is 17 residues long.

Comment on this clone: Other DNA sequences within the sample encode an identical CDR3. The chain links TRBV6-5 to TRBJ2-7, with D tentatively TRBD1 or TRBD2 (5 bases each). Deletions cut 4 bases from V and 7 bases from J, with 11 bases between. The V gene's germline CDR1 is MNHEY and CDR2 SVGAGI. The CDR3 is 12 residues long. The CDR3 spells CASSFIEGEQYF. The CDR3 DNA follows: TGTGCCAGCAGTTTTATAGAGGGGGAGCAGTACTTC.

The sample holds a few counts of this clone. The V and J genes are TRBV6-6 and TRBJ2-1; a possible D gene is TRBD2 (5 bases). CDR3 length equals 13 residues. Germline V gene lookup returns CDR1 MNHNY and CDR2 SVGAGI (reference sequence). V gave up 6 bases and J gave up 7 bases, with 13 bases separating them. The CDR3 DNA follows: TGTGCCAGCAGCCTCCCCCGCGGGAATGAGCAGTTCTTC. Translated: CASSLPRGNEQFF.

This rearrangement joins TRBV11-3 to TRBJ2-7; TRBD1 aligns across 7 bases. The germline V gene encodes CDR1 SGHNT and CDR2 YENEEA. The trim removed 3 bases at V and 3 bases at J, leaving 8 bases unmatched. This CDR3 has 15 residues. CDR3 in amino acids: CASSFRAGGFYEQYF. The CDR3, as DNA: TGTGCCAGCAGCTTTCGGGCAGGGGGATTCTACGAGCAGTACTTC.

In nucleotides, the CDR3 is TGCGCCAGCAGTCCGGGACAGGGTGGAGAAAAACTGTTTTTT. Translation: CASSPGQGGEKLFF. V gene TRBV10-1 combines with J gene TRBJ1-4; TRBD1 agrees at 9 bases. The germline V gene encodes CDR1 WNHNN and CDR2 SYGVQD (reference sequence). This CDR3 comprises 14 residues. Trimming took 5 bases from V and 8 from J; bases not matched to a gene: 6.

V is TRBV6-6 and J is TRBJ2-2; a weak D match, TRBD1 (6 bases). CDR3 length: 14 amino acids. V lost 4 bases and J lost 4, with 10 bases in between. The germline gives CDR1 MNHNY, CDR2 SVGAGI (reference sequence). For the CDR3, the DNA is TGTGCCAGCAGTTCACAGGGTATCACCGGGGAGCTGTTTTTT. Encoded protein: CASSSQGITGELFF.

The rearrangement links TRBV7-2 to TRBJ2-2; D possibly uses TRBD1 or TRBD2 (6 bases each). CDR1 is SGHTA and CDR2 is FQGNSA in the germline V gene. Trimming took off 5 bases at V and 0 bases at J, with 13 bases between the two ends. The CDR3 loop spans 16 amino acids. CDR3 sequence: CASSPWGAANTGELFF. DNA of the CDR3: TGTGCCAGCAGCCCTTGGGGGGCCGCGAACACCGGGGAGCTGTTTTTT.

The chain recombines TRBV6-1 with TRBJ2-1; D is undetermined. The V gene's germline CDR1 is MNHNS and CDR2 SASEGT. The CDR3 covers 15 residues. V lost 1 base, J lost 0 bases, and 7 bases lay in between. The CDR3 coding sequence is TGTGCCAGCAGTGAAGACTTTACCTCCTACAATGAGCAGTTCTTC. This translates into CASSEDFTSYNEQFF.

The V gene is TRBV27, the J gene TRBJ2-5; D unresolved. The CDR3 spans 13 residues. Trimming took 4 bases from V and 7 from J, leaving 13 bases between them. The germline V gene encodes CDR1 MNHEY and CDR2 SMNVEV (reference sequence). The CDR3: CASSSTQTATQYF. The CDR3 coding sequence is TGTGCCAGCAGTTCCACTCAAACAGCGACCCAGTACTTC.